The 22 T cell receptor beta chains listed next were all sequenced from one sample in a study of identical twins. TCRdb independently ran MiXCR on the 5' RACE reads; one entry per CDR3 protein. The sample includes roughly 690,000 distinct CDR3 sequences, about 20% seen only once; the top ten take more than 4%. A further study also used this sample, focusing on T cells expressing NK-cell markers.

What was sequenced was PBMCs. These receptors were taken from a woman aged 18-29 years in good health.

In this sample, this clonotype turned up a few times. The chain uses TRBV7-2 and TRBJ2-2; D is possibly TRBD1 (6 bases). This CDR3 comprises 16 residues. Trimming stripped 4 bases from V and 4 bases from J, with 16 bases between. CDR1 and CDR2 from the germline V gene are SGHTA and FQGNSA. The CDR3, as DNA: TGTGCCAGCAGCTACCTTGGGGGCGCGACCACCGGGGAGCTGTTTTTT. It codes for CASSYLGGATTGELFF. The variable domain in full, completed from reference TRBV7-2 and TRBJ2-2, reads GAGVSQSPSNKVTEKGKDVELRCDPISGHTALYWYRQSLGQGLEFLIYFQGNSAPDKSGLPSDRFSAERTGGSVSTLTIQRTQQEDSAVYLCASSYLGGATTGELFFGEGSRLTVL.

V is TRBV15 and J is TRBJ1-6; D gene uncertain. V lost 5 bases and J lost 7, with 9 bases in between. CDR3 size: 13 residues. Germline V gives CDR1 LNHNV, CDR2 YYDKDF (reference sequence). This CDR3 reads CATSEGRNSPLHF. CDR3 in DNA: TGTGCCACCAGCGAGGGTCGGAATTCACCCCTCCACTTT.

This clonotype was observed a few times. V gene TRBV6-1 combines with J gene TRBJ2-7; the D gene is possibly TRBD1 (5 bases). Germline CDR1 reads MNHNS; CDR2 reads SASEGT. This CDR3 has 15 residues. V lost 3 bases to trimming and J lost 2 bases, with 14 bases between them. The CDR3 coding sequence is TGTGCCAGCAGTGACCTCAGGGTTTATCCCTACGAGCAGTACTTC. Its protein product is CASSDLRVYPYEQYF.

The rearrangement uses TRBV30 and TRBJ2-2; 12 bases match TRBD2. Germline CDR1 is GTSNPN and CDR2 is SVGIG (reference sequence). The CDR3 totals 17 residues. V trimming: 1 base; J trimming: 4 bases; junction bases outside the gene matches: 7. The CDR3 coding sequence is TGTGCCTGGAGTGACCGAGGGACTAGCGGGCGCACCGGGGAGCTGTTTTTT. Translated: CAWSDRGTSGRTGELFF.

This clonotype appeared a few times. The chain combines TRBV29-1 with TRBJ2-5; D call uncertain. The CDR3 sequence is 13 residues long. CDR1 is SQVTM, CDR2 ANQGSEA, per germline. The V end was cut by 4 bases, the J end by 7 bases, with 16 bases between. CDR3 coding DNA: TGCAGCGTTGGACGACGGTTTGAATGGACCCAGTACTTC. It encodes CSVGRRFEWTQYF.

This chain links TRBV10-3 with TRBJ2-3, with 9 bases identical to TRBD2. The CDR3 loop spans 14 amino acids. V was pared by 6 bases and J by 5 bases, with 6 bases of the junction left unmatched. CDR1 and CDR2 from the germline V gene are ENHRY and SYGVKD. The CDR3 spells CAIRASGDQDTQYF. The CDR3 DNA reads TGTGCCATCAGGGCTAGCGGGGATCAAGATACGCAGTATTTT.

V usage is TRBV27 and J usage is TRBJ2-3; no definite D call. Looked up from germline, CDR1 is MNHEY and CDR2 is SMNVEV (reference sequence). There are 13 residues in the CDR3. V dropped 4 bases and J dropped 5 bases, with 10 bases sitting between them. CDR3 in amino acids: CASSSLLGDTQYF. CDR3 DNA sequence: TGTGCCAGCAGTTCCCTCCTAGGAGATACGCAGTATTTT.

This clonotype has more than one count but fewer than ten. The chain joins TRBV9 to TRBJ2-5; D might be TRBD1 (6 bases). CDR1 SGDLS and CDR2 YYNGEE come from the germline V gene. The V gene lost 1 base and the J gene lost 4 bases, with 20 bases spanning the gap. The CDR3 has 17 amino acids. CDR3 sequence: CASSVNVFGPRGETQYF. The CDR3 DNA is TGTGCCAGCAGCGTAAATGTTTTTGGGCCCAGGGGAGAGACCCAGTACTTC.

This clonotype occurred many times. This chain connects TRBV9 to TRBJ2-3; D gene uncertain. The CDR3 covers 11 residues. The V end lost 4 bases, the J end lost 8 bases, and 8 bases lay between the germline ends. Germline CDR1 is SGDLS and CDR2 is YYNGEE. CDR3 coding DNA: TGTGCCAGCAGCACACCGGGTACGCAGTATTTT. Protein sequence: CASSTPGTQYF.

The genes are TRBV10-3 and TRBJ2-1; 9 bases are a match to TRBD2. CDR1 is ENHRY and CDR2 is SYGVKD in the germline V gene. The CDR3 runs to 16 residues. The V and J ends lost 3 bases and 5 bases, in that order; junction bases with no gene match: 8. The CDR3 DNA is TGTGCCATCAGTGAAAGGCTTGGCGGGGGGGACAATGAGCAGTTCTTC. It translates to CAISERLGGGDNEQFF.

This clonotype was found many times. The rearrangement joins TRBV7-2 to TRBJ2-3, with 11 bases fitting TRBD2. This CDR3 is built from 15 residues. J was trimmed by 4 bases and V by 4 bases; bases with no gene match: 4. The germline CDR1 and CDR2 sequences are SGHTA and FQGNSA. The CDR3 sequence is CASSYSGGEADTQYF. DNA for the CDR3: TGTGCCAGCAGCTATAGCGGGGGGGAGGCAGATACGCAGTATTTT.

The chain combines TRBV4-2 with TRBJ2-5; 12 bases line up with TRBD2. The CDR3 runs to 18 residues. With V trimmed by 1 base and J by 0 bases, 6 bases remained unmatched. CDR1 and CDR2 (germline): LGHNA, YNFKEQ. The CDR3 DNA sequence: TGTGCCAGCAGCCAAGTCGGACTAGCGGGGAGGTACCAAGAGACCCAGTACTTC. Translating it yields CASSQVGLAGRYQETQYF.

This clonotype has a count of ten or more. The chain couples TRBV7-9 to TRBJ1-2; 9 bases align to TRBD1. V was pared by 4 bases and J by 4 bases, with 10 bases of the junction left unmatched. The CDR3 runs to 16 residues. Germline values: CDR1 SEHNR, CDR2 FQNEAQ (reference sequence). CDR3 sequence reads: CASSSKKTGGIYGYTF. CDR3 nucleotides: TGTGCCAGCAGCTCGAAGAAGACAGGGGGAATCTATGGCTACACCTTC.

This clonotype was seen only a few times. The V call is TRBV29-1, the J call TRBJ2-1; TRBD1 matches 11 bases. Losses at the gene ends were 6 bases for V and 8 bases for J; bases not matched to a gene: 15. The length of the CDR3 is 16 residues. The V gene's germline CDR1 is SQVTM and CDR2 ANQGSEA. The CDR3 sequence: CSVESLDRGLLDEQFF. The DNA for the CDR3 is TGCAGCGTAGAAAGCTTGGACAGGGGGCTGCTTGATGAGCAGTTCTTC.

In its sample, this clonotype was seen a few times. The V call is TRBV12-3 or TRBV12-4, the J call TRBJ2-1, with D possibly TRBD1 on 6 matching bases. The CDR3 has 15 amino acids. The germline V and J ends were trimmed by 3 bases and 9 bases, with 18 bases remaining between them. The chain's CDR3 is CASSFRLGAVIEQFF. The CDR3 nucleotides are TGTGCCAGCAGTTTCAGGTTGGGGGCCGTCATTGAGCAGTTCTTC.

The gene calls are TRBV12-3 or TRBV12-4 and TRBJ1-1; no clear D. The CDR3 loop spans 12 amino acids. V shed 8 bases and J shed 5 bases, with 12 bases lying between them. The CDR3 protein is CASQGGVTEAFF. The CDR3 DNA sequence: TGTGCCAGCCAAGGCGGAGTGACTGAAGCTTTCTTT.

This clonotype was seen a few times. The CDR3: CASSFPGAKNIQYF. The CDR3 DNA follows: TGTGCCAGCAGCTTCCCTGGAGCTAAAAACATTCAGTACTTC. V gene TRBV7-2 combines with J gene TRBJ2-4; D unclear. Germline V gene sequence: CDR1 SGHTA, CDR2 FQGNSA. The germline V and J ends were trimmed by 3 bases and 4 bases, with 10 bases remaining between them. This CDR3 region has 14 residues.

This clonotype was observed a few times. The chain employs TRBV12-3 or TRBV12-4 and TRBJ2-6; D may be TRBD1 (6 bases). V lost 6 bases and J lost 0, with 12 bases in between. The CDR3 extends over 16 amino acids. CDR3 DNA: TGTGCCAGCAGCCGTGGGACAACCTCTGGGGCCAACGTCCTGACTTTC. It codes for CASSRGTTSGANVLTF.

The sample holds a few counts of this clonotype. The CDR3 protein is CSARGDTVHSGANVLTF. DNA of the CDR3: TGCAGTGCTCGGGGGGACACAGTTCACTCTGGGGCCAACGTCCTGACTTTC. This rearrangement joins TRBV20-1 to TRBJ2-6, with D perhaps TRBD2 (7 bases). With 5 bases removed from V and 0 bases from J, the gap between germline ends came to 17 bases. Germline loops: CDR1 DFQATT, CDR2 SNEGSKA (reference sequence). The CDR3 loop spans 17 amino acids.

Ten or more counts support this clonotype. V gene TRBV20-1 combines with J gene TRBJ2-3, with 10 bases that match TRBD2. CDR3 length: 14 residues. The ends lost 2 bases at V and 2 bases at J; junction bases unmatched: 1. CDR1 and CDR2 (germline): DFQATT, SNEGSKA (reference sequence). CDR3 sequence: CSARTSGNTDTQYF. The CDR3, as DNA: TGCAGTGCTAGAACTAGCGGGAACACAGATACGCAGTATTTT.

V and J are TRBV11-3 and TRBJ2-1, with D tentatively TRBD2 (6 bases). The germline V gene encodes CDR1 SGHNT and CDR2 YENEEA. Trimming stripped 6 bases from V and 7 bases from J, with 22 bases between. This CDR3 has 16 residues. In nucleotides, the CDR3 is TGTGCCAGCAGTTCGTCTAGCGCAATCCTCGGGAATGAGCAGTTCTTC. It translates to CASSSSSAILGNEQFF. The full variable domain, rest sourced from reference TRBV11-3 and TRBJ2-1, is EAGVVQSPRYKIIEKKQPVAFWCNPISGHNTLYWYLQNLGQGPELLIRYENEEAVDDSQLPKDRFSAERLKGVDSTLKIQPAELGDSAVYLCASSSSSAILGNEQFFGPGTRLTVL.

There are many counts of this clonotype. Germline and junction disagree at one end, which may indicate a read error. This chain joins TRBV7-9 and TRBJ1-2; 7 bases are shared with TRBD1. Germline values: CDR1 SEHNR, CDR2 FQNEAQ (reference sequence). The CDR3 consists of 14 residues. The CDR3 loop reads CASSLGQGGYGYTF. In DNA form, the CDR3 reads TGCGCCAGCAGCTTGGGCCAGGGGGGCTATGGCTACACCTTC.